The 3 T cell receptor beta chains listed next were all sequenced from one sample in a study of blood T cell repertoires in COVID-19. Sequencing was performed with immunoSEQ multiplex PCR; in TCRdb, only in-frame clones are kept and a portion is missing. The table includes roughly 110,000 clones, 65% to 75% detected once. Sequencing was done on a sample of peripheral blood. The receptors stem from a human donor with acute or convalescent COVID-19. The donor label of this sample is uncertain.

There are a few counts of this clone. The chain combines TRBV5-1 with TRBJ2-1; 11 nucleotides line up with TRBD2. Germline CDR1 is SGHRS and CDR2 is YFSETQ. CDR3 size: 19 residues. V gave up 0 bases and J gave up 8 bases; unmatched junction bases: 16. The DNA of the CDR3 is TGCGCCAGCAGCTTGGCCCTAGTCCTGGTAGCGGGGGGGAAACATGAGCAGTTCTTC. Translated, it gives CASSLALVLVAGGKHEQFF.

V usage is TRBV6-2 or TRBV6-3 and J usage is TRBJ2-3; perhaps TRBD1 as D (6 bases). Trimming stripped 5 bases from V and 3 bases from J, with 18 bases between. CDR3 size: 16 residues. CDR1 is MNHEY, CDR2 SVGEGT, per germline. The CDR3 loop reads CASSPLGKQGTDTQYF. The CDR3 DNA sequence: TGTGCCAGCAGTCCCCTCGGGAAACAGGGAACAGATACGCAGTATTTT.

The gene calls are TRBV10-2 and TRBJ2-2, with D maybe TRBD1 (5 bases). This CDR3 region has 15 residues. Between the trimmed V and J ends, which lost 10 bases and 0 bases, there was a span of 15 bases. Germline CDR1 and CDR2: WSHSY and SAAADI. CDR3 nucleotide sequence: TGCGCCACCCGGAGCCAGGGATCGAACACCGGGGAGCTGTTTTTT. Amino acid sequence: CATRSQGSNTGELFF.